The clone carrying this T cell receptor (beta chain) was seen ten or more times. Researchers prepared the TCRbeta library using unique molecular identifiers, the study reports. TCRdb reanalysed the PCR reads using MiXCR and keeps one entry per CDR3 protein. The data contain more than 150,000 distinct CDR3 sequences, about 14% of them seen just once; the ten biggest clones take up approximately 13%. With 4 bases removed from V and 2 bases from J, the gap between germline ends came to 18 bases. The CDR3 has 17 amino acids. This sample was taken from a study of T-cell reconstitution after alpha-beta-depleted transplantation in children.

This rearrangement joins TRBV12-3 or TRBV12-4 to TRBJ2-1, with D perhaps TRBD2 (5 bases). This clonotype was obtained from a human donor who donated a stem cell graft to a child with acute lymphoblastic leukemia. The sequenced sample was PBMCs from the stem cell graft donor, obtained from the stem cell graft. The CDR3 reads CASSSGSAPPPYNEQFF. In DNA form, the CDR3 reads TGTGCCAGCAGTTCCGGTAGCGCCCCACCACCCTACAATGAGCAGTTCTTC.